This T cell receptor (beta chain) was identified during a study of blood T cell repertoires in COVID-19. In the study overall: Samples came from the United States, Italy and Spain, spanning acute and convalescent COVID-19. Nucleic acid was either cDNA or gDNA, and it came from T cells, B-cell-depleted T cells, or PBMCs.

The CDR3 extends over 14 amino acids. J gave up 7 bases and V 6 bases, and 11 bases lay outside the gene matches. The germline CDR1 and CDR2 sequences are MDHEN and SYDVKM. This clone was observed a handful of times. In the original workflow: Researchers report that nucleated cell counts were estimated from reference gene primer amplification. Measured with immunoSEQ multiplex PCR; TCRdb has only the in-frame clones, and not every one. V and J calls and clone size are copied from that table; D and trimming were computed from the DNA. The table records roughly 80,000 clones, roughly four fifths of them present only once.

The chain is built from TRBV28 and TRBJ1-1; TRBD1 agrees at 7 bases. Sequenced sample: peripheral blood. The source of this sequence is a human donor in a cohort sampled during active COVID-19. The CDR3 spells CASSSGQMNFEAFF. DNA for the CDR3: TGTGCCAGCAGCTCGGGACAGATGAACTTTGAAGCTTTCTTT.